This T cell receptor beta chain derives from a study of cytomegalovirus exposure and HLA in healthy donors. CDR3 size: 14 residues. CDR1 and CDR2 from the germline V gene are GTSNPN and SVGIG (reference sequence). V was cut by 2 bases and J by 3 bases, with 10 bases left in between. The PCR ran on 60 Vbeta and 13 Jbeta primers. Libraries were prepared by immunoSEQ multiplex PCR; TCRdb keeps only in-frame clonotypes and omits some of them. The sample has roughly 180,000 clones; 75% to 85% are singletons. Sampled while nominally healthy, donors likely had unrecorded immune exposures. This sequence originates from a woman in her forties or fifties in good health and CMV-seropositive. V is TRBV30 and J is TRBJ1-4, with a tentative D call TRBD1 (5 bases). Sequenced input: PBMCs. This CDR3 reads CAWSRGGSNEKLFF. The CDR3 DNA sequence: TGTGCCTGGAGTAGGGGAGGTTCTAATGAAAAACTGTTTTTT.